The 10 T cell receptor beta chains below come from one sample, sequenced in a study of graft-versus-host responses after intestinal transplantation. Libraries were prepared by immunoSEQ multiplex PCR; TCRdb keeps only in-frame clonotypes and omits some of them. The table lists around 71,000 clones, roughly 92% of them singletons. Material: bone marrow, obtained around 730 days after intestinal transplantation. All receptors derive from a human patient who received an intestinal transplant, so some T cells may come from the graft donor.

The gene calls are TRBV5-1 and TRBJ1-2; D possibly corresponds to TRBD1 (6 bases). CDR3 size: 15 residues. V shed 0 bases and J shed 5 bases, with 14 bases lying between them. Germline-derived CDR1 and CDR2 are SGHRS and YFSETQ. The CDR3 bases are TGCGCCAGCAGCTTGGGTAGGGGGAACATTTATGGCTACACCTTC. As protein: CASSLGRGNIYGYTF.

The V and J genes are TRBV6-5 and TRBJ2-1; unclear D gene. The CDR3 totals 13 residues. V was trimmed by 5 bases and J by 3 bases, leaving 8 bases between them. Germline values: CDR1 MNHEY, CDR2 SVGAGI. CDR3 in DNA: TGTGCCAGCAGTATCGATATCTACAATGAGCAGTTCTTC. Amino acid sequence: CASSIDIYNEQFF.

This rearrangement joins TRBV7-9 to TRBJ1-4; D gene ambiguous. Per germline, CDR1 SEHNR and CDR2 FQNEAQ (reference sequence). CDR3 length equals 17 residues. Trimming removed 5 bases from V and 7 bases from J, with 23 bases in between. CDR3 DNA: TGTGCCAGCAGCAGCCCCACTCACCCGGGCCCCAGTGAAAAACTGTTTTTT. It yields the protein CASSSPTHPGPSEKLFF. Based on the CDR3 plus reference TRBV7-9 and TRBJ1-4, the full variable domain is DTGVSQNPRHKITKRGQNVTFRCDPISEHNRLYWYRQTLGQGPEFLTYFQNEAQLEKSRLLSDRFSAERPKGSFSTLEIQRTEQGDSAMYLCASSSPTHPGPSEKLFFGSGTQLSVL.

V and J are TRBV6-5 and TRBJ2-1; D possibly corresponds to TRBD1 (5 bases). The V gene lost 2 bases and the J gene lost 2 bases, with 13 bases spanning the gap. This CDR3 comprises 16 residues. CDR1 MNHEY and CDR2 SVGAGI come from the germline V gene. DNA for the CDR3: TGTGCCAGCAGTTACGGTGGGCAGGGCCCCTACAATGAGCAGTTCTTC. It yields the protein CASSYGGQGPYNEQFF.

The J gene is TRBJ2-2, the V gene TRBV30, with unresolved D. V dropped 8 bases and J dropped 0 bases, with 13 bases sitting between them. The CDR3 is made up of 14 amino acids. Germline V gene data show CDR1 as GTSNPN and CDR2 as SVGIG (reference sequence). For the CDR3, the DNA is TGTGCCCGACAAGGGCAGACGAACACCGGGGAGCTGTTTTTT. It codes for CARQGQTNTGELFF.

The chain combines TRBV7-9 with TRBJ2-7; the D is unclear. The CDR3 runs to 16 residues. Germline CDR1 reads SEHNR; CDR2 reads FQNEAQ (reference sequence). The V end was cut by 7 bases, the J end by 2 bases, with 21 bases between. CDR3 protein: CASIGSLGIGPYEQYF. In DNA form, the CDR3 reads TGTGCCAGCATCGGATCCTTAGGCATTGGGCCCTACGAGCAGTACTTC.

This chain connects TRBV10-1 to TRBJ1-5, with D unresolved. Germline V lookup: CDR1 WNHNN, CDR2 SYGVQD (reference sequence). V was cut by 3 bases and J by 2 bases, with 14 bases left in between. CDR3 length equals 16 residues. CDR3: CASSDPLNSGNQPQHF. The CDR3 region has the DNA TGCGCCAGCAGTGACCCTTTAAACTCGGGCAATCAGCCCCAGCATTTT.

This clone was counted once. The CDR3 here is CASSSDTNEQYF. DNA for the CDR3: TGTGCCAGCAGCTCCGACACTAACGAGCAGTACTTC. The V gene is TRBV11-2, the J gene TRBJ2-7, with D unresolved. This CDR3 is 12 amino acids long. Germline CDR1 reads SGHAT; CDR2 reads FQNNGV. With 4 bases removed from V and 5 bases from J, the gap between germline ends came to 9 bases. The whole variable domain, remainder taken from reference TRBV11-2 and TRBJ2-7, is EAGVAQSPRYKIIEKRQSVAFWCNPISGHATLYWYQQILGQGPKLLIQFQNNGVVDDSQLPKDRFSAERLKGVDSTLKIQPAKLEDSAVYLCASSSDTNEQYFGPGTRLTVT.

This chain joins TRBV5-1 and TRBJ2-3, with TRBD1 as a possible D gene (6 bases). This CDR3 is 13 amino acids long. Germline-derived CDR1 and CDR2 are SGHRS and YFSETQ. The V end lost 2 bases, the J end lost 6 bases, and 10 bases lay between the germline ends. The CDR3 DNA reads TGCGCCAGCAGCTTCCCAGGGGCCGATACGCAGTATTTT. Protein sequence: CASSFPGADTQYF.

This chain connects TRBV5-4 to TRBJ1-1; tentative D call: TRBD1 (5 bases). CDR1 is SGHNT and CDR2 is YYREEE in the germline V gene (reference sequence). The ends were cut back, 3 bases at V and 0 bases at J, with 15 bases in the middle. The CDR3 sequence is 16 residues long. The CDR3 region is CASSSEGSFMNTEAFF. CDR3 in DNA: TGTGCCAGCAGCTCGGAGGGGTCTTTTATGAACACTGAAGCTTTCTTT.